The entry below describes one T cell receptor (beta chain). The antigen remains unidentified. The PCR made use of 60 Vbeta and 13 Jbeta primers. Sequencing used immunoSEQ multiplex PCR; TCRdb keeps in-frame clones, though not all of them. The top ten hold around 0.8% of the sample, which has some 150,000 clones, roughly 80% seen once. The data were obtained in a study of cytomegalovirus exposure and HLA in healthy donors. Healthy bone marrow donors made up the donors. Findings and caveats of the study: The authors confirmed in vitro that three CMV-associated chains were specific for CMV antigens. When a later analysis compared HLA-associated TCR beta chains with equally common others, the HLA-associated chains turned out to be more clonally expanded and to have lower generation probabilities. The listing of about 150 TCR beta chains classed them as cytomegalovirus-associated.

Looked up from germline, CDR1 is LGHNA and CDR2 is YSLEER. The V end lost 4 bases, the J end lost 5 bases, and 17 bases lay between the germline ends. The CDR3 loop spans 16 amino acids. The sample was PBMCs. This TCR derives from a woman aged 18-30 years in good health and CMV-seronegative. The chain couples TRBV4-3 to TRBJ2-2, with D maybe TRBD2 (6 bases). CDR3 loop: CASSPVLREQTGELFF. In DNA form, the CDR3 reads TGCGCCAGCAGCCCGGTCCTCCGGGAGCAGACCGGGGAGCTGTTTTTT.